The 8 T cell receptor gamma chains presented below share a single source sample, sequenced in a study of gamma-delta chains in newborns, infants, children. TCRdb re-processed the reads via CATT. Among roughly 1,500 gamma-chain clones listed, roughly 64% were seen once. Source material: blood. Receptor source: a child who was a newborn, infant or young child, either healthy, febrile or measles-vaccinated (not recorded which).

V gene TRGV9 combines with J gene TRGJP. In the absence of a J gene in TCRdb, the DNA was matched to germline to assign it here. This CDR3 is built from 17 residues. Germline CDR1 reads GITISATS; CDR2 reads ISYDGTV (reference sequence). The V gene end was trimmed by 0 bases and the J gene end by 6 bases; junction bases not matched to a gene: 5. The CDR3 DNA is TGTGCCTTGTGGGAGGTGAATCGAGAGTTGGGCAAAAAAATCAAGGTATTT. It specifies CALWEVNRELGKKIKVF.

This clone was counted a single time. The likely explanation is a read error, given a far larger clone one base away. The CDR3 here is CALWEQELGKKIEVF. CDR3 nucleotide sequence: TGTGCCTTGTGGGAGCAAGAGTTGGGCAAAAAAATCGAGGTATTT. The J segment was not called; the V segment is TRGV9. Germline CDR1 and CDR2: GITISATS and ISYDGTV (reference sequence). The CDR3 spans 15 residues.

This clone has just a few counts. V usage is TRGV9 and J usage is TRGJP. No J gene was available from TCRdb, and it was assigned here by a germline match of the DNA. Germline trimming cut 0 bases from V and 7 bases from J; bases unmatched to any gene: 6. The CDR3 is made up of 17 amino acids. Germline CDR1 reads GITISATS; CDR2 reads ISYDGTV (reference sequence). This CDR3 is CALWEVQMELGKKIKVF. In DNA form, the CDR3 reads TGTGCCTTGTGGGAGGTGCAGATGGAGTTGGGCAAAAAAATCAAGGTATTT.

This clone was found once. The chain joins TRGV9 to TRGJ1 or TRGJ2. TCRdb leaves out the J gene; it was filled in here by matching the DNA to germline. The CDR3 is made up of 13 amino acids. Germline CDR1 GITISATS, CDR2 ISYDGTV (reference sequence). J was trimmed by 10 bases and V by 2 bases; bases with no gene match: 11. The CDR3 bases are TGTGCCTTGTGGGAGGCGCAGACACGGAAGAAACTCTTT. Translation: CALWEAQTRKKLF.

Turning to this clone: The identical CDR3 is also encoded by other nucleotide sequences in the sample. V and J are TRGV9 and TRGJP. The J gene, left out of TCRdb, was set here by checking the DNA against germline. CDR3 length equals 18 residues. Germline V gene data show CDR1 as GITISATS and CDR2 as ISYDGTV (reference sequence). V dropped 5 bases and J dropped 4; count of bases not matched to a gene: 11. The CDR3 here is CALWAPRSQELGKKIKVF. DNA of the CDR3: TGTGCCTTGTGGGCCCCTAGATCCCAAGAGTTGGGCAAAAAAATCAAGGTATTT.

With regard to this clone: The identical CDR3 is also encoded by other nucleotide sequences in the sample. J is TRGJP and V is TRGV9. The J gene, left out of TCRdb, was set here by checking the DNA against germline. This CDR3 comprises 15 residues. CDR1 is GITISATS, CDR2 ISYDGTV, per germline (reference sequence). The J segment lost 6 bases and the V segment lost 4 bases, leaving 3 bases of the junction unmatched. The CDR3 reads CALWEGELGKKIKVF. CDR3 bases: TGTGCCTTGTGGGAAGGAGAGTTGGGCAAAAAAATCAAGGTATTT.

There are a few counts of this clone. The chain joins TRGV9 to TRGJP. The J gene is not listed in TCRdb, so it was assigned here from a DNA match to germline. Germline trimming cut 0 bases from V and 9 bases from J; bases unmatched to any gene: 5. The germline V gene has CDR1 GITISATS and CDR2 ISYDGTV (reference sequence). The CDR3 is 16 residues long. The DNA of the CDR3 is TGTGCCTTGTGGGAGGTGCTCGGGTTGGGCAAAAAAATCAAGGTATTT. Residues: CALWEVLGLGKKIKVF.

On this clone itself: With a much larger clone just one base away, this may be a read error. The sample carries other DNA sequences with the same CDR3. The DNA of the CDR3 is TGTGCCTTGTGGGAGAAAGAGTTGGGCAAAAAAATAAAGGTATTT. As protein: CALWEKELGKKIKVF. The V gene is TRGV9; the J gene was not called. Germline lookup yields CDR1 GITISATS and CDR2 ISYDGTV (reference sequence). The CDR3 consists of 15 residues.